These 11 T cell receptor beta chains were sequenced from one sample in a study of cytomegalovirus exposure and HLA in healthy donors. This PCR relied on a set of 60 Vbeta primers and 13 Jbeta primers. Sequencing used immunoSEQ multiplex PCR; TCRdb keeps in-frame clones, though not all of them. The sample records some 180,000 clones, more than 60% being singletons. The sequenced sample was PBMCs. Every receptor here comes from a man between 18 and 35 years old in good health and CMV-seronegative.

The V gene is TRBV2, the J gene TRBJ1-2, with D unresolved. V lost 7 bases and J lost 2, with 11 bases in between. Germline values: CDR1 SNHLY, CDR2 FYNNEI. The CDR3 sequence is 13 residues long. CDR3 region: CASTGLGNYGYTF. The CDR3 DNA is TGTGCCAGCACGGGGTTAGGCAACTATGGCTACACCTTC.

V is TRBV5-4 and J is TRBJ2-7; 8 bases align to TRBD1. Trimming cost V 4 bases and J 5 bases; bases outside gene matches: 8. The CDR3 is 14 residues long. Germline-derived CDR1 and CDR2 are SGHNT and YYREEE (reference sequence). This CDR3 reads CASSHRTGINEQYF. The CDR3 DNA reads as TGTGCCAGCAGCCACAGGACAGGGATCAACGAGCAGTACTTC. Looking up the rest from reference TRBV5-4 and TRBJ2-7 gives the full variable domain: ETGVTQSPTHLIKTRGQQVTLRCSSQSGHNTVSWYQQALGQGPQFIFQYYREEENGRGNFPPRFSGLQFPNYSSELNVNALELDDSALYLCASSHRTGINEQYFGPGTRLTVT.

This sequence joins TRBV7-2 and TRBJ1-4, with D possibly matching TRBD1 (5 bases). Trimming removed 5 bases from V and 4 bases from J, with 17 bases in between. The germline gives CDR1 SGHTA, CDR2 FQGNSA. The CDR3 runs to 16 residues. The CDR3 nucleotides are TGTGCCAGCAGCCACTCTGGGGCGCTTGGTAATGAAAAACTGTTTTTT. Translation: CASSHSGALGNEKLFF.

The chain couples TRBV19 to TRBJ1-5; D is perhaps TRBD1 (5 bases). The CDR3 consists of 15 residues. CDR1 is LNHDA and CDR2 is SQIVND in the germline V gene (reference sequence). V was shortened by 4 bases and J by 4 bases, with 14 bases between the two germline ends. CDR3 bases: TGTGCCAGTAGTACTCGTCGGGGGGGAAATCAGCCCCAGCATTTT. Its protein is CASSTRRGGNQPQHF.

V usage is TRBV4-2 and J usage is TRBJ2-7; 12 nucleotides line up with TRBD2. The CDR3 is made up of 18 amino acids. V lost 3 bases and J lost 4; bases outside the gene matches: 13. Germline CDR1 LGHNA, CDR2 YNFKEQ. CDR3 region: CASSQGTSGGPGGYEQYF. The CDR3, as DNA: TGTGCCAGCAGCCAGGGAACTAGCGGGGGGCCAGGAGGGTACGAGCAGTACTTC.

The chain has TRBV6-6 and TRBJ2-2; TRBD1 matches at 8 bases. Looked up from germline, CDR1 is MNHNY and CDR2 is SVGAGI (reference sequence). V gave up 6 bases and J gave up 5 bases; unmatched junction bases: 8. The CDR3 totals 15 residues. The CDR3 is CASSRGQGRTGELFF. CDR3 in DNA: TGTGCCAGCAGCCGAGGACAGGGACGGACCGGGGAGCTGTTTTTT.

This clone appeared a few times. This specimen includes other DNA sequences encoding the same CDR3. The rearrangement uses TRBV7-2 and TRBJ2-3; the D is unclear. V dropped 5 bases and J dropped 2 bases, with 5 bases sitting between them. The CDR3 is 12 residues long. Germline assignment: CDR1 SGHTA and CDR2 FQGNSA. The CDR3 reads CASSPYTDTQYF. For the CDR3, the DNA is TGTGCCAGCAGCCCCTACACAGATACGCAGTATTTT.

The chain couples TRBV19 to TRBJ2-1; 8 bases match TRBD1. This CDR3 comprises 15 residues. V lost 1 base and J lost 6; bases outside the gene matches: 5. Germline V gene lookup returns CDR1 LNHDA and CDR2 SQIVND (reference sequence). The DNA for the CDR3 is TGTGCCAGTAGTATAGTTGGGACAGGCATCAATGAGCAGTTCTTC. Translating gives CASSIVGTGINEQFF.

The CDR3: CASRVIDSNYGYTF. CDR3 in DNA: TGTGCCAGCAGGGTCATAGACTCAAACTATGGCTACACCTTC. The chain is built from TRBV28 and TRBJ1-2; no clear D gene. CDR1 MDHEN and CDR2 SYDVKM come from the germline V gene. CDR3 size: 14 residues. The V and J ends lost 6 bases and 2 bases respectively, with 13 bases between them.

The V call is TRBV27, the J call TRBJ1-2, with TRBD1 identical over 7 bases. The CDR3 spans 14 residues. The J segment lost 6 bases and the V segment lost 0 bases, leaving 4 bases of the junction unmatched. Germline lookup yields CDR1 MNHEY and CDR2 SMNVEV (reference sequence). The CDR3 here is CASSLSNRGHGYTF. In DNA form, the CDR3 reads TGTGCCAGCAGTTTATCGAACAGGGGACATGGCTACACCTTC.

The chain links TRBV10-1 to TRBJ2-2; 12 bases are a match to TRBD2. V trimming: 7 bases; J trimming: 7 bases; junction bases outside the gene matches: 4. Germline CDR1 reads WNHNN; CDR2 reads SYGVQD (reference sequence). CDR3 size: 14 residues. In DNA form, the CDR3 reads TGCGCCAGCAAGGGACTAGCGGGCCACGGGGAGCTGTTTTTT. Residues: CASKGLAGHGELFF.